The present T cell receptor (beta chain) was sequenced within a study of shared clonotypes between healthy human individuals. General study results and limits: Blood was the only sampled material, and tissue repertoires likely differ. Represented diversity (both genetic and exposure-history) was limited by the small number of donors. Naive subsets typically showed greater estimated richness than memory subsets.

Profiled with immunoSEQ multiplex PCR; TCRdb holds only in-frame clones, not every one. In the table there are millions of clones, 93% of which are singletons. Concerning this clone itself: As yet, its antigen is unknown.

Selected positively for CCR7 and CD45RO-negative, naive CD8 cells excluded terminally differentiated effector memory CD45RA+ cells. Sequences were obtained from naive CD8+ T cells from PBMCs. The TCR originated in a man aged 18-30 years in good health. Some clones in this sample may be carry-over from other donors' samples.

CDR3 DNA: TGTGCCAGCAGCCGTGGACCAGAGACCCAGTACTTC. It encodes CASSRGPETQYF. The genes are TRBV7-9 and TRBJ2-5; D unresolved. Germline CDR1 reads SEHNR; CDR2 reads FQNEAQ (reference sequence). This CDR3 comprises 12 residues. V gave up 5 bases and J gave up 4 bases, with 8 bases separating them.